This record looks at one TCR beta chain sequence and its context. The germline V gene has CDR1 SGHAT and CDR2 FQNNGV. V lost 5 bases to trimming and J lost 9 bases, with 16 bases between them. The CDR3 covers 13 residues. These data are taken from a study of blood T cell repertoires in COVID-19. Sequencing used immunoSEQ multiplex PCR; TCRdb keeps in-frame clones, though not all of them. The repertoire has approximately 210,000 clones, about 86% of them found once; the top ten carry approximately 9%. The chain uses TRBV11-2 and TRBJ2-5, with D possibly matching TRBD1 (5 bases). Sequenced input: PBMCs or T cells enriched from blood (not recorded which). The receptor was isolated from a woman in her fifties or sixties with acute COVID-19. The CDR3 here is CASSLDRQGAQYF. For the CDR3, the DNA is TGTGCCAGCAGCCTGGATCGCCAAGGGGCCCAGTACTTC.